This TCR gamma chain was captured in a study of γδ T cells in repeated Plasmodium falciparum infection (dated by TCRdb to the early 2020s). Regarding the complete study: In the natural-infection arm, Malian children exposed to intense seasonal malaria transmission were enrolled and compared against age and gender matched Australian children. Samples from controlled-infection subjects were taken at baseline, just before selected infections, and 21 days after each infection. The study examined how repeated Plasmodium falciparum infection shapes the human gammadelta T cell repertoire, using natural infection in Mali and controlled human malaria infection. Roughly 5 malaria-naive U.S. adults underwent four controlled human malaria infections by bites from P. falciparum NF54-infected Anopheles stephensi mosquitoes over about 600 days. Malian gammadelta TCR repertoires were analysed cross-sectionally during no-transmission periods and longitudinally across acute febrile malaria episodes.

CDR1 and CDR2 (EGSTGY, YDSYTSSV) derive from the germline V gene. The CDR3 holds 13 amino acids from the cysteine to the phenylalanine. The read is trimmed to its CDR3 DNA, 39 bases read in frame from base 1. Trimming takes 5 bases off V and 8 bases off J; junction bases not matched to a gene: 8. Study-level results and caveats: Generalizability was limited because the Malian cohort was drawn from a small rural village of predominantly one ethnic group. Because the controlled-infection cohort was small, analysis of inter-individual variability in gammadelta T cell responses was limited. Repeated controlled infections appeared to drive waves of new clonotype selection in Vdelta2-negative, largely Vdelta1+, gammadelta TCR repertoires. Compared with the repertoires of Australian children, the Vdelta2-negative gammadelta TCR repertoires of Malian children appeared more clonally expanded, less diverse and less shared. Across time and infection, the Vgamma9/Vdelta2+ TCR repertoires showed a highly stable polyclonal makeup, with many TCRgamma sequences overlapping between individuals.

For bulk TCR repertoire analysis, Vgamma9/Vdelta2+ and Vdelta2-negative gammadelta T cell populations were isolated by flow sorting from peripheral blood mononuclear cells. The library was built by means of multiplex PCR. The reads were generated on an Illumina MiSeq. Each sorted gammadelta T cell sample was sequenced for both the TCR gamma (TRG) and TCR delta (TRD) chains. Under the source paper's analysis protocol: Repertoire analyses included clonotype tree plots, accumulated frequency of the top 20 clonotypes, diversity index (DI) and D75 metrics. TCRdb called clones anew from the public reads via CATT; matching DNA rows were later pooled. Here the V and J calls rest on TCRdb's processing, not on the authors' analysis. Within this sample are tens of thousands of gamma-chain clones, with approximately 1.5% of them counted one time only. 15% to 20% of the sample is held by the ten biggest clonotypes.

There are a few counts of this clone. What this receptor recognizes is not known. With only one base between it and a far larger clone, this is likely a read error. Other nucleotide sequences in the sample specify the same CDR3. The chain is assembled from TRGV4 and TRGJP1. Here the J gene came from matching the DNA to germline, since TCRdb omits it. This receptor was identified in a pool of human donors (malaria-infected and uninfected, not separated). Material: gamma-delta T cells from blood. The CDR3 protein is CATWGHIGWFKIF. The DNA sequence is TGTGCCACCTGGGGTCATATCGGTTGGTTCAAGATATTT.